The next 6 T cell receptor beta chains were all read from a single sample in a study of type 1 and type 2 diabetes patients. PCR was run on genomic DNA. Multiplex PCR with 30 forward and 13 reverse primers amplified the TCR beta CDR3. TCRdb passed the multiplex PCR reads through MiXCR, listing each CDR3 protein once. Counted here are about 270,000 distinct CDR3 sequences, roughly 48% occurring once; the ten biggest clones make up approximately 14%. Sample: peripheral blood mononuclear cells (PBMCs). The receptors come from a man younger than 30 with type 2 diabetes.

The CDR3 sequence is CASSDWGLGNQPQHF. CDR3 coding DNA: TGCGCCAGCAGTGACTGGGGGCTAGGCAATCAGCCCCAGCATTTT. This chain connects TRBV10-1 to TRBJ1-5; possibly TRBD1 for D (6 bases). CDR3 length equals 15 residues. Germline V CDR1 and CDR2: WNHNN, SYGVQD (reference sequence). V gave up 3 bases and J gave up 2 bases, with 11 bases separating them.

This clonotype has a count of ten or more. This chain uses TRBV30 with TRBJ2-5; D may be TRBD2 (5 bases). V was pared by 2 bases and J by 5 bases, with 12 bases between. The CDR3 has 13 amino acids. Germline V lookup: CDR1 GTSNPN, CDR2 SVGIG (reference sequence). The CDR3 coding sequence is TGTGCCTGGAGTTTTGAGGGCCGGGAGACCCAGTACTTC. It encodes CAWSFEGRETQYF.

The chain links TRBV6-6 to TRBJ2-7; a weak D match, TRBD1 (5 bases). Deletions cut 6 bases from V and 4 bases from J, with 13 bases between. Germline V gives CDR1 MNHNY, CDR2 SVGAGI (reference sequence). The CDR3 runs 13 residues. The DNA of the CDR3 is TGTGCCAGCAGGCTGGACAACCCATACGAGCAGTACTTC. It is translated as CASRLDNPYEQYF.

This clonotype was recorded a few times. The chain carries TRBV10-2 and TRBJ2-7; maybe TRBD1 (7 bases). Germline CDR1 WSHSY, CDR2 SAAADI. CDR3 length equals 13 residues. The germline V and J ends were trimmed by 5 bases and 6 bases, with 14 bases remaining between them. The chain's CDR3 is CASSIRQGGEQYF. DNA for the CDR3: TGCGCCAGCAGTATCCGACAGGGAGGCGAGCAGTACTTC.

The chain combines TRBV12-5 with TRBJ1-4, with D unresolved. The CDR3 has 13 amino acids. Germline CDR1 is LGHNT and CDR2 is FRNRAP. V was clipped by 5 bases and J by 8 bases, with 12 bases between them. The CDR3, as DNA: TGTGCTAGTGGTCTGGGGTTAGGAGAAAAACTGTTTTTT. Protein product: CASGLGLGEKLFF.

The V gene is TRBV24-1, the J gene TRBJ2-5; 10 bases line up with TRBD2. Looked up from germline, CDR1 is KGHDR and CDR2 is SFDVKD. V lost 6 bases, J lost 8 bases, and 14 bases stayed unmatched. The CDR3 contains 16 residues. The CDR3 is CATSSGGASSRYTQYF. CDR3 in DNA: TGTGCCACCAGTAGCGGGGGGGCCTCTTCGAGATATACCCAGTACTTC.